This T cell receptor beta chain was found in a study of T cells in Graves' hyperthyroidism and ophthalmopathy. Points from the study as a whole: Stable hyperthyroidism was told apart from ophthalmopathy by a model built on 13 V-J features. Blood samples included most of the expanded thyroid clonotypes exceeding 0.001.

Based on clinical symptoms, serum thyroxine and TRAb, thyroid ultrasound and orbital computed tomography, diagnoses were reached. Regarding this clonotype: The antigen remains undetermined.

RNA transcripts were the template for amplifying TCR beta CDR3 regions. The study used the HTBI primer set for a first-round RT-PCR of the TCR CDR3. TCRdb itself ran the multiplex PCR reads through MiXCR, one entry per CDR3 protein. The sample shows 640,000 or so distinct CDR3 sequences, 12% to 15% of them seen only once. The TCR comes from a woman aged 18-29 years with Graves' ophthalmopathy. The sample consisted of blood.

CDR3 residues: CASSFDQDSLGYTF. CDR3 sequence (DNA): TGTGCCAGCAGTTTTGACCAGGACAGTCTGGGCTACACCTTC. The genes are TRBV28 and TRBJ1-2, with D maybe TRBD1 (6 bases). The germline CDR1 and CDR2 sequences are MDHEN and SYDVKM. The CDR3 totals 14 residues. Trimming removed 3 bases from V and 8 bases from J, with 16 bases in between.